This T cell receptor beta chain derives from a study of blood T cell repertoires in COVID-19. Study in general: The United States, Italy and Spain provided the acute and convalescent COVID-19 samples.

Authors' processing steps: Quantification of nucleated cells was approximated via reference gene primer amplification. Assay used: immunoSEQ multiplex PCR; TCRdb lists only in-frame clones, some missing. V and J calls and clone size come straight from that table; D and trimming were deduced from the DNA. This table has about 300,000 clones, approximately 90% appearing once. The V gene's germline CDR1 is SNHLY and CDR2 FYNNEI. This CDR3 spans 14 amino acids. Trimming took 6 bases from V and 6 from J, leaving 17 bases between them. Sample: peripheral blood. The source is a man between 40 and 49 years old with acute or convalescent COVID-19. The J gene is TRBJ1-1, the V gene TRBV2; TRBD1 might be the D (5 bases). This CDR3 is CASSKMGGESEAFF. The CDR3 coding sequence is TGTGCCAGCAGCAAAATGGGAGGGGAGTCTGAAGCTTTCTTT.